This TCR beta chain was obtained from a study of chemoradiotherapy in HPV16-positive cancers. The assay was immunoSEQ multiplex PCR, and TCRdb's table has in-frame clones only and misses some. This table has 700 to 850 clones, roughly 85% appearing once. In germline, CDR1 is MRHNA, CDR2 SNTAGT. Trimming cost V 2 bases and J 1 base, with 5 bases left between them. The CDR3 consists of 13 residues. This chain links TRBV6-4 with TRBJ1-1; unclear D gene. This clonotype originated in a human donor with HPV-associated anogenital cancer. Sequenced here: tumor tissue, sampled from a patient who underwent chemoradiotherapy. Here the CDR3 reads CASSDRENTEAFF. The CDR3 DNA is TGTGCCAGCAGTGACAGGGAGAACACTGAAGCTTTCTTT.